The rows below give T cell receptor beta chains drawn from one sample of a study of cytomegalovirus exposure and HLA in healthy donors. Profiled with immunoSEQ multiplex PCR; TCRdb holds only in-frame clones, not every one. The table has about 63,000 clones, approximately 70% seen once. Sequencing was carried out using PBMCs. These receptors originate from a man aged 50-59 years in good health and CMV-seronegative. The CDR3 runs from the conserved cysteine through the conserved F or W. Each record gives: D gene, J gene, clone size, V gene, CDR3 DNA, CDR3 protein. A D gene is named only where the DNA matches it firmly. Rows give clone size only sometimes, using once, few, many, or a class for an expanded clone.

d_call: -; j_call: TRBJ1-1; clone_size: few; v_call: TRBV6-6; cdr3_nt: TGTGCCAGCAGTTTCGACAAATTTCGAGGGACTGAAGCTTTCTTT; cdr3_aa: CASSFDKFRGTEAFF
d_call: TRBD2; j_call: TRBJ2-2; clone_size: -; v_call: TRBV28; cdr3_nt: TGTGCCAGCAGCCCATTGACTAGCGGGGGGGCCACGAACACCGGGGAGCTGTTTTTT; cdr3_aa: CASSPLTSGGATNTGELFF
d_call: TRBD1; j_call: TRBJ2-7; clone_size: once; v_call: TRBV5-4; cdr3_nt: TGTGCCAGCAGCGTGGACAGGGGACCCTACGAGCAGTACTTC; cdr3_aa: CASSVDRGPYEQYF
d_call: TRBD1; j_call: TRBJ1-1; clone_size: -; v_call: TRBV6-1; cdr3_nt: TGTGCCAGCAGCGCCCGCCGGGACAGGGGTAGTGAAGCTTTCTTT; cdr3_aa: CASSARRDRGSEAFF
d_call: -; j_call: TRBJ1-1; clone_size: once; v_call: TRBV6-1; cdr3_nt: TGTGCCAGCAGTGGTTATAAGGGGCGAACTGAAGCTTTCTTT; cdr3_aa: CASSGYKGRTEAFF
d_call: -; j_call: TRBJ2-7; clone_size: -; v_call: TRBV7-8; cdr3_nt: TGTGCCAGCAGTCGGAGGAGGGACTACGAGCAGTACTTC; cdr3_aa: CASSRRRDYEQYF
d_call: -; j_call: TRBJ1-5; clone_size: -; v_call: TRBV27; cdr3_nt: TGTGCCAGCAGCCAGGGGATGTTGCAGCCCCAGCATTTT; cdr3_aa: CASSQGMLQPQHF
d_call: TRBD2; j_call: TRBJ2-2; clone_size: -; v_call: TRBV19; cdr3_nt: TGTGCCAGTAGTATAGATCCAGCGGGGTACGGGGAGCTGTTTTTT; cdr3_aa: CASSIDPAGYGELFF
d_call: -; j_call: TRBJ1-6; clone_size: -; v_call: TRBV27; cdr3_nt: TGTGCCAGCAGTTTACGGGAGGGTAATAATTCACCCCTCCACTTT; cdr3_aa: CASSLREGNNSPLHF
d_call: -; j_call: TRBJ2-7; clone_size: few; v_call: TRBV30; cdr3_nt: TGTGCCTGGGGACAGTTCTACGAGCAGTACTTC; cdr3_aa: CAWGQFYEQYF
d_call: -; j_call: TRBJ2-3; clone_size: -; v_call: TRBV5-1; cdr3_nt: TGCGCCAGCAGCTTGGGCCCCAAAGAGGCGCAGTATTTT; cdr3_aa: CASSLGPKEAQYF
d_call: -; j_call: TRBJ2-6; clone_size: -; v_call: TRBV9; cdr3_nt: TGTGCCAGCAGCGCCCACCTCAGGGTTGGGGCCAACGTCCTGACTTTC; cdr3_aa: CASSAHLRVGANVLTF
d_call: -; j_call: TRBJ2-7; clone_size: -; v_call: TRBV9; cdr3_nt: TGTGCCAGCAGTTCTGGGGCCTCCTACGAGCAGTACTTC; cdr3_aa: CASSSGASYEQYF
d_call: TRBD1; j_call: TRBJ1-3; clone_size: -; v_call: TRBV5-4; cdr3_nt: TGTGCCAGCAGCTCCGTCGACAGGGCACCGGGAAACACCATATATTTT; cdr3_aa: CASSSVDRAPGNTIYF
d_call: -; j_call: TRBJ1-6; clone_size: -; v_call: TRBV13; cdr3_nt: TGTGCCAGCAGCTCCAGGCAGGGGCGTAAAAGTAATTCACCCCTCCACTTT; cdr3_aa: CASSSRQGRKSNSPLHF
d_call: TRBD1; j_call: TRBJ1-5; clone_size: few; v_call: TRBV4-1; cdr3_nt: TGCGCCAGCAGCCAGTTTACAGGGGATTCTCAGCCCCAGCATTTT; cdr3_aa: CASSQFTGDSQPQHF
d_call: -; j_call: TRBJ1-2; clone_size: -; v_call: TRBV27; cdr3_nt: TGTGCCAGCCGTTCGGTAGTGATGAACTATGGCTACACCTTC; cdr3_aa: CASRSVVMNYGYTF